This TCR beta chain was recorded in a study of OX40 agonist ivuxolimab in advanced cancers. Comments on this clone: Its antigen remains unidentified.

On cycle 4 day 1 and cycle 7 day 1, as well as at baseline, blood was sampled. General study findings and limits: Low normalized clonal expansion also occurred in some nonresponding patients.

Profiled with immunoSEQ multiplex PCR; TCRdb holds only in-frame clones, not every one. The sample has 75,000 to 90,000 clones; more than 80% are singletons. The source material was CD4+ or CD8+ T cells sorted from blood, sampled in a trial of the OX40 agonist ivuxolimab. The source of this sequence is an adult with an advanced solid tumor such as melanoma, head and neck, liver or kidney cancer.

Written as DNA, the CDR3 is TGTGCCATCAGTGGACAGTTAGGGGGGGAGGAGACCCAGTACTTC. Protein: CAISGQLGGEETQYF. This chain uses TRBV10-3 with TRBJ2-5; a possible D gene is TRBD2 (7 bases). In germline, CDR1 is ENHRY, CDR2 SYGVKD. The CDR3 runs 15 residues. The V gene lost 4 bases and the J gene lost 5 bases, with 17 bases spanning the gap.